This TCR beta chain derives from a study of CD8+ T cells in alopecia areata. Whole-study findings and limits: Scalp clonality and expanded CD8+ clones among the top 100 fell significantly with tofacitinib.

This clone was counted between two and nine times. The antigen remains unidentified. The CDR3 has 12 amino acids. V was trimmed by 2 bases and J by 6 bases, leaving 7 bases between them. CDR1 and CDR2 from the germline V gene are SGHDN and FVKESK. The sequencing template was cDNA reverse transcribed from extracted RNA. Profiling relied on immunoSEQ multiplex PCR, and the TCRdb table lists in-frame clones only, not all of them. The sample has about 220,000 clones, 50% to 60% seen once. Documented treatment: oral pan-JAK inhibitor, 5-10 mg twice daily. Lesional scalp punch biopsies and peripheral blood were collected from alopecia areata patients.

The sample in question was CD4+ T cells sorted from blood, obtained at week 4, from a patient treated with tofacitinib. The chain is built from TRBV14 and TRBJ1-1; no firm D call. The source of this sequence is a human donor with alopecia areata. The CDR3 is CASSQNRAEAFF. CDR3 nucleotide sequence: TGTGCCAGCAGCCAAAACCGGGCTGAAGCTTTCTTT.